This passage covers 6 T cell receptor beta chains from one sample sequenced in a study of cytomegalovirus exposure and HLA in healthy donors (dated by TCRdb to the late 2010s). Library preparation employed the immunoSEQ multiplex PCR assay. For the multiplex PCR, a mixture combining 60 forward primers for TCR Vbeta segments and 13 reverse primers for TCR Jbeta segments was used. TCRdb stores this immuneACCESS table with in-frame sequences only. Part of the clones is absent; in the studies checked, under half of the shortfall reflects unresolved V genes, and no reason is known for the rest. The sample's table lists a count of around 100,000 clones. Roughly 3.4% of the sample is in the top ten clones. The sequenced sample consisted of PBMCs. These receptors came from a woman aged 30 to 39 in good health and CMV-seronegative.

The genes are TRBV6-1 and TRBJ2-2, with 8 bases aligning to TRBD1. Trimming cost V 9 bases and J 3 bases; bases outside gene matches: 6. CDR3 length: 14 amino acids. Germline V CDR1 and CDR2: MNHNS, SASEGT. The CDR3: CASKTGEDTGELFF. CDR3 sequence (DNA): TGTGCCAGTAAGACAGGGGAGGACACCGGGGAGCTGTTTTTT.

This chain joins TRBV2 and TRBJ1-2; 7 bases line up with TRBD1. From germline, CDR1 is SNHLY and CDR2 FYNNEI. This CDR3 region has 14 residues. The V gene end was trimmed by 8 bases and the J gene end by 8 bases; junction bases not matched to a gene: 14. In nucleotides, the CDR3 is TGTGCCAGCTTCTTGCGCGATAGAGGGGGCGGCTACACCTTC. It encodes CASFLRDRGGGYTF.

The chain carries TRBV18 and TRBJ2-1; 8 nucleotides match TRBD2. The CDR3 consists of 16 residues. Germline V gene lookup returns CDR1 KGHSH and CDR2 LQKENI. The trim removed 4 bases at V and 2 bases at J, leaving 7 bases unmatched. The chain's CDR3 is CASSRGREGTYNEQFF. Here the CDR3 DNA reads TGTGCCAGCTCACGAGGCCGGGAGGGAACCTACAATGAGCAGTTCTTC.

The rearrangement uses TRBV29-1 and TRBJ2-7; 8 bases are a match to TRBD2. V dropped 4 bases and J dropped 6; count of bases not matched to a gene: 8. Germline V gene sequence: CDR1 SQVTM, CDR2 ANQGSEA. The CDR3 is 13 amino acids. The CDR3 DNA reads TGCAGCGTTGCACGGGGGGGCCTAGTCGAGCAGTACTTC. This translates into CSVARGGLVEQYF.

V is TRBV27 and J is TRBJ2-1; TRBD2 agrees at 13 bases. V trimming: 6 bases; J trimming: 1 base; junction bases outside the gene matches: 15. Germline V gives CDR1 MNHEY, CDR2 SMNVEV (reference sequence). The CDR3 has 20 residues. CDR3 bases: TGTGCCAGCAGGACTACGGGACTAGCGGGGAGAGGGAGGTCCTACAATGAGCAGTTCTTC. Its translation: CASRTTGLAGRGRSYNEQFF.

Points on this clone: The sample contains more than one DNA sequence encoding this CDR3. The chain joins TRBV6-1 to TRBJ2-7, with D unclear. Trimming left V 2 bases short and J 6 bases short, with 5 bases between. CDR1 and CDR2 (germline): MNHNS, SASEGT. There are 11 residues in the CDR3. The CDR3 DNA is TGTGCCAGCAGTGAAACTGTCGAGCAGTACTTC. Its protein product is CASSETVEQYF.